The 23 T cell receptor beta chains below all came from one sample that was sequenced in a study of T cell responses to AZD1222 COVID-19 vaccine. Using immunoSEQ multiplex PCR, the repertoire was profiled, and TCRdb retains in-frame clones only, with some absent. The sample has 45,000 to 65,000 clones, 60% to 80% seen once; the top ten hold around 5%. The sequences come from peripheral blood, collected 28 days after the second AZD1222 dose. These receptor sequences come from an adult who received the AZD1222 COVID-19 vaccine.

The chain recombines TRBV7-2 with TRBJ2-2; no reliable D call. CDR1 and CDR2 from the germline V gene are SGHTA and FQGNSA. The CDR3 sequence is 13 residues long. With 5 bases removed from V and 5 bases from J, the gap between germline ends came to 9 bases. DNA of the CDR3: TGTGCCAGCAGCCAAATCGAGACCGGGGAGCTGTTTTTT. Its translation: CASSQIETGELFF. The full variable domain, with the rest looked up from reference TRBV7-2 and TRBJ2-2, is GAGVSQSPSNKVTEKGKDVELRCDPISGHTALYWYRQSLGQGLEFLIYFQGNSAPDKSGLPSDRFSAERTGGSVSTLTIQRTQQEDSAVYLCASSQIETGELFFGEGSRLTVL.

About this clone: This CDR3 is also generated by other DNA sequences in the sample. V and J are TRBV2 and TRBJ1-5, with D unresolved. The germline V and J ends were trimmed by 4 bases and 0 bases, with 4 bases remaining between them. The CDR3 covers 13 residues. From germline, CDR1 is SNHLY and CDR2 FYNNEI. CDR3 DNA: TGTGCCAGCAGTGTGTATAGCAATCAGCCCCAGCATTTT. Protein: CASSVYSNQPQHF.

The chain is built from TRBV3-1 (or the pseudogene TRBV3-2) and TRBJ1-5; tentative D call: TRBD1 (6 bases). V gave up 1 base and J gave up 7 bases, with 14 bases separating them. Germline CDR1 reads LGHDT; CDR2 reads YNNKEL (reference sequence). The CDR3 consists of 15 residues. CDR3 coding DNA: TGTGCCAGCAGCCAAGTTCCCGGGGGCGGGCAGCCCCAGCATTTT. Protein: CASSQVPGGGQPQHF.

The V gene is TRBV12-3 or TRBV12-4, the J gene TRBJ1-6; D not resolved. V dropped 0 bases and J dropped 10 bases, with 7 bases sitting between them. The CDR3 has 13 residues. The CDR3 DNA is TGTGCCAGCAGTTTAGCGTTAAGGTCACCCCTCCACTTT. This gives the protein CASSLALRSPLHF.

This rearrangement joins TRBV29-1 to TRBJ2-4, with TRBD1 as a possible D gene (6 bases). Looked up from germline, CDR1 is SQVTM and CDR2 is ANQGSEA. V gave up 6 bases and J gave up 0 bases, with 12 bases separating them. The CDR3 totals 14 residues. CDR3 DNA: TGCAGCGTGGGGGCAGGGTTAGCCAAAAACATTCAGTACTTC. This encodes CSVGAGLAKNIQYF. Full variable domain (missing parts from reference TRBV29-1 and TRBJ2-4): SAVISQKPSRDICQRGTSLTIQCQVDSQVTMMFWYRQQPGQSLTLIATANQGSEATYESGFVIDKFPISRPNLTFSTLTVSNMSPEDSSIYLCSVGAGLAKNIQYFGAGTRLSVL.

The rearrangement joins TRBV15 to TRBJ2-5; the D gene could be TRBD1 or TRBD2 (5 bases each). The germline gives CDR1 LNHNV, CDR2 YYDKDF (reference sequence). The CDR3 runs 14 residues. V lost 5 bases and J lost 3, with 13 bases in between. The CDR3 here is CATSRGRLEETQYF. CDR3 in DNA: TGTGCCACCAGCCGGGGACGACTGGAAGAGACCCAGTACTTC.

The CDR3, as DNA: TGCGCCAGCAGCTTGGAGGGGGCGAGGGGCTACACCTTC. It yields the protein CASSLEGARGYTF. The gene calls are TRBV5-1 and TRBJ1-2, with 7 positions matching TRBD1. V trimming: 0 bases; J trimming: 8 bases; junction bases outside the gene matches: 4. The CDR3 totals 13 residues. Germline V gene sequence: CDR1 SGHRS, CDR2 YFSETQ.

CDR3 loop: CASSPKGVEGQPQHF. The CDR3, as DNA: TGTGCCAGCTCACCAAAGGGGGTAGAGGGGCAGCCCCAGCATTTT. V gene TRBV18 combines with J gene TRBJ1-5; tentatively, D is TRBD1 (6 bases). Germline V gene sequence: CDR1 KGHSH, CDR2 LQKENI. V was shortened by 2 bases and J by 7 bases, with 15 bases between the two germline ends. The CDR3 length is 15 residues.

The V gene is TRBV6-5, the J gene TRBJ2-7; 8 nucleotides align to TRBD2. CDR3 length equals 12 residues. The trim removed 6 bases at V and 8 bases at J, leaving 6 bases unmatched. The germline gives CDR1 MNHEY, CDR2 SVGAGI. The CDR3 region has the DNA TGTGCCAGCAGCTTCAGCGGGAGTAAGCAGTACTTC. It is translated as CASSFSGSKQYF.

V usage is TRBV2 and J usage is TRBJ2-1; 8 bases match TRBD2. Germline trimming cut 1 base from V and 3 bases from J; bases unmatched to any gene: 5. Germline V CDR1 and CDR2: SNHLY, FYNNEI. This CDR3 contains 16 residues. CDR3 in amino acids: CASSEVRLAIYNEQFF. CDR3 bases: TGTGCCAGCAGTGAAGTGAGACTAGCGATCTACAATGAGCAGTTCTTC.

This clone showed up just once. The chain combines TRBV6-1 with TRBJ1-6, with no clear D. The CDR3 has 15 residues. Trimming stripped 0 bases from V and 9 bases from J, with 12 bases between. Germline V gene data show CDR1 as MNHNS and CDR2 as SASEGT. This CDR3 is CASSEALGNRSPLHF. The CDR3 DNA follows: TGTGCCAGCAGTGAAGCGCTTGGGAATCGTTCACCCCTCCACTTT.

The V gene is TRBV27, the J gene TRBJ1-6, with D unresolved. This CDR3 is 14 amino acids long. Germline V lookup: CDR1 MNHEY, CDR2 SMNVEV (reference sequence). Trimming left V 3 bases short and J 7 bases short, with 10 bases between. This chain's CDR3 is CASSFRTGNSPLHF. CDR3 nucleotides: TGTGCCAGCAGTTTTCGGACTGGGAATTCACCCCTCCACTTT.

V usage is TRBV5-6 and J usage is TRBJ2-7, with 10 nucleotides matching TRBD1. Germline V gene data show CDR1 as SGHDT and CDR2 as YYEEEE. The CDR3 length is 13 residues. V was pared by 3 bases and J by 5 bases, with 2 bases of the junction left unmatched. The CDR3 coding sequence is TGTGCCAGCAGCTGGGACAGGGGCCACGAGCAGTACGTC. Its translation: CASSWDRGHEQYV.

The chain is built from TRBV19 and TRBJ1-1; tentative D call: TRBD1 (5 bases). The CDR3 has 14 residues. V was clipped by 3 bases and J by 6 bases, with 14 bases between them. The germline CDR1 and CDR2 sequences are LNHDA and SQIVND (reference sequence). CDR3 coding DNA: TGTGCCAGTAGTATCGTGGACATCCGAGCTGAAGCTTTCTTT. Translating it yields CASSIVDIRAEAFF. The whole variable domain, filled in from reference TRBV19 and TRBJ1-1, reads DGGITQSPKYLFRKEGQNVTLSCEQNLNHDAMYWYRQDPGQGLRLIYYSQIVNDFQKGDIAEGYSVSREKKESFPLTVTSAQKNPTAFYLCASSIVDIRAEAFFGQGTRLTVV.

The chain uses TRBV28 and TRBJ2-7; TRBD2 might be the D (6 bases). With 2 bases removed from V and 7 bases from J, the gap between germline ends came to 9 bases. The length of the CDR3 is 12 residues. Germline CDR1 MDHEN, CDR2 SYDVKM. The CDR3 region has the DNA TGTGCCAGCAGTTTACTCCGGGAGGAGCAGTACTTC. Amino acids: CASSLLREEQYF.

This chain uses TRBV11-2 with TRBJ2-1, with no clear D. The ends were cut back, 0 bases at V and 5 bases at J, with 8 bases in the middle. The CDR3 extends over 14 amino acids. Germline-derived CDR1 and CDR2 are SGHAT and FQNNGV. The CDR3 protein is CASSLDQLNNEQFF. The CDR3 DNA reads TGTGCCAGCAGCTTAGATCAGCTAAACAATGAGCAGTTCTTC. The full variable domain, completed using reference TRBV11-2 and TRBJ2-1, is EAGVAQSPRYKIIEKRQSVAFWCNPISGHATLYWYQQILGQGPKLLIQFQNNGVVDDSQLPKDRFSAERLKGVDSTLKIQPAKLEDSAVYLCASSLDQLNNEQFFGPGTRLTVL.

The chain recombines TRBV7-2 with TRBJ1-1, with unresolved D. The CDR3 runs to 18 residues. Germline loops: CDR1 SGHTA, CDR2 FQGNSA. V was cut by 5 bases and J by 5 bases, with 27 bases left in between. Here the CDR3 DNA reads TGTGCCAGCAGCCCCAGAATACTCCAAGCTCGAGGGCTAACTGAAGCTTTCTTT. Translating gives CASSPRILQARGLTEAFF.

The J gene is TRBJ2-1, the V gene TRBV3-1 (or the pseudogene TRBV3-2); the D is unclear. CDR3 length equals 14 residues. Germline V gene lookup returns CDR1 LGHDT and CDR2 YNNKEL (reference sequence). V shed 4 bases and J shed 4 bases, with 11 bases lying between them. The CDR3 here is CASSPVFGYNEQFF. The CDR3, as DNA: TGTGCCAGCAGCCCTGTTTTTGGGTACAATGAGCAGTTCTTC.

In DNA, the CDR3 is TGTGCCAGCAGTGAAGCAGGGACAGGGGGCTCCGAGCAGTACGTC. Amino acid sequence: CASSEAGTGGSEQYV. The chain recombines TRBV6-1 with TRBJ2-7; 12 bases match TRBD1. This CDR3 contains 15 residues. The V gene end was trimmed by 0 bases and the J gene end by 6 bases; junction bases not matched to a gene: 3. Per germline, CDR1 MNHNS and CDR2 SASEGT.

The J gene is TRBJ1-1, the V gene TRBV10-3, with D unresolved. V shed 4 bases and J shed 5 bases, with 11 bases lying between them. The CDR3 is made up of 13 amino acids. Looked up from germline, CDR1 is ENHRY and CDR2 is SYGVKD. The CDR3 protein is CAISGYMGTEAFF. In DNA, the CDR3 is TGTGCCATCAGTGGATATATGGGGACTGAAGCTTTCTTT.

This clone was counted between two and nine times. The rearrangement joins TRBV5-5 to TRBJ1-2; D is uncertain. The CDR3 length is 12 residues. V was pared by 0 bases and J by 6 bases, with 6 bases between. CDR1 and CDR2 (germline): SGHKS, YYEKEE (reference sequence). The CDR3 here is CASSLGGDGYTF. The DNA of the CDR3 is TGTGCCAGCAGCTTGGGGGGAGATGGCTACACCTTC.

The V and J genes are TRBV27 and TRBJ1-5; 7 bases fit TRBD1. CDR3 size: 15 residues. Per the germline V gene, CDR1 is MNHEY and CDR2 is SMNVEV (reference sequence). V was clipped by 5 bases and J by 3 bases; unmatched bases: 7. CDR3 sequence (DNA): TGTGCCAGCAGTACAGCAGGGGGAAACAATCAGCCCCAGCATTTT. This encodes CASSTAGGNNQPQHF.

The rearrangement joins TRBV15 to TRBJ2-3, with 7 bases lining up with TRBD1. In germline, CDR1 is LNHNV, CDR2 YYDKDF (reference sequence). There are 15 residues in the CDR3. With V trimmed by 1 base and J by 4 bases, 5 bases remained unmatched. CDR3 DNA: TGTGCCACCAGCAGAGCTAGACAGGGATCAGATACGCAGTATTTT. As protein: CATSRARQGSDTQYF.